This T cell receptor (beta chain) emerged from a study of T cell changes during pregnancy in multiple sclerosis. Germline assignment: CDR1 SGHRS and CDR2 YFSETQ. Trimming cost V 0 bases and J 6 bases, with 14 bases left between them. The CDR3 totals 15 residues. Using immunoSEQ multiplex PCR, the repertoire was profiled, and TCRdb retains in-frame clones only, with some absent. The sample has roughly 70,000 clones; around nine tenths are singletons. This chain uses TRBV5-1 with TRBJ2-3; maybe TRBD2 (6 bases). Source: peripheral blood, taken in the third trimester of pregnancy. This receptor was identified in a female donor with multiple sclerosis, enrolled in a pregnancy study. DNA of the CDR3: TGCGCCAGCAGCTTGGTCCCGGGAGAATCGGATACGCAGTATTTT. Translation: CASSLVPGESDTQYF.